Presented here are 25 T cell receptor beta chains from one specimen sequenced in a study of T cells expressing NK-cell markers. TCRdb re-called the 5' RACE reads, yielding one record per CDR3 amino acid sequence without DNA. The listing contains about 550,000 distinct CDR3 sequences. The sequenced sample consisted of blood T cells: a sorted CD56 or NKG2C T cell subset, CD4+ or CD8+ T cells, or bulk PBMC T cells (not recorded which). The source of these receptors is a man aged 18 to 35 in good health.

The rearrangement joins TRBV5-6 to TRBJ1-4. CDR3 length: 16 amino acids. Looked up from germline, CDR1 is SGHDT and CDR2 is YYEEEE. The chain's CDR3 is CASSSALKTTNEKLFF.

This chain connects TRBV6-5 to TRBJ2-2. CDR1 is MNHEY, CDR2 SVGAGI, per germline. There are 13 residues in the CDR3. The CDR3 spells CASNQGITGELFF.

The genes are TRBV6-5 and TRBJ2-3. CDR1 MNHEY and CDR2 SVGAGI come from the germline V gene. The CDR3 spans 15 residues. The CDR3 sequence: CASSYHGVGTDTQYF.

The chain is built from TRBV5-1 and TRBJ2-5; without DNA, the TCRdb call of TRBD1 cannot be checked. The germline V gene has CDR1 SGHRS and CDR2 YFSETQ. The CDR3 loop spans 18 amino acids. CDR3 region: CASSLMGVKHSYQETQYF. The complete variable domain, with remaining parts taken from reference TRBV5-1 and TRBJ2-5, reads KAGVTQTPRYLIKTRGQQVTLSCSPISGHRSVSWYQQTPGQGLQFLFEYFSETQRNKGNFPGRFSGRQFSNSRSEMNVSTLELGDSALYLCASSLMGVKHSYQETQYFGPGTRLLVL.

The chain couples TRBV20-1 to TRBJ1-6. The CDR3 is 15 residues long. Germline V gene data show CDR1 as DFQATT and CDR2 as SNEGSKA (reference sequence). CDR3 sequence: CSARDTVSSDSPLHF.

V and J are TRBV20-1 and TRBJ1-1; TCRdb's D call of TRBD1 is untestable without DNA. From germline, CDR1 is DFQATT and CDR2 SNEGSKA (reference sequence). This CDR3 is built from 14 residues. CDR3 sequence: CSAYPLQGNTEAFF.

This chain connects TRBV6-2 or TRBV6-3 to TRBJ2-5; TCRdb returns TRBD2, unconfirmable since there is no DNA. From germline, CDR1 is MNHEY and CDR2 SVGEGT. The CDR3 covers 15 residues. CDR3 in amino acids: CASSYGLAAGETQYF.

The V and J genes are TRBV10-3 and TRBJ2-7; no DNA is available, so the TRBD1 call from TCRdb remains unchecked. The V gene's germline CDR1 is ENHRY and CDR2 SYGVKD. The CDR3 totals 13 residues. This CDR3 reads CAISETREDEQYF.

This chain connects TRBV20-1 to TRBJ2-3; TCRdb picks TRBD1, but there is no DNA to check that call. The CDR3 runs 16 residues. From germline, CDR1 is DFQATT and CDR2 SNEGSKA (reference sequence). This chain's CDR3 is CSAGTDRERDTDTQYF.

The rearrangement links TRBV14 to TRBJ2-3. Germline-derived CDR1 and CDR2 are SGHDN and FVKESK. The CDR3 is 14 residues long. The CDR3 here is CASSPRISTDTQYF.

The chain links TRBV7-2 to TRBJ2-7. The V gene's germline CDR1 is SGHTA and CDR2 FQGNSA. This CDR3 spans 13 amino acids. CDR3: CASSPPSRYEQYF. The whole variable domain, filled in from reference TRBV7-2 and TRBJ2-7, reads GAGVSQSPSNKVTEKGKDVELRCDPISGHTALYWYRQSLGQGLEFLIYFQGNSAPDKSGLPSDRFSAERTGGSVSTLTIQRTQQEDSAVYLCASSPPSRYEQYFGPGTRLTVT.

The chain has TRBV6-1 and TRBJ2-5. CDR3 length equals 14 residues. Looked up from germline, CDR1 is MNHNS and CDR2 is SASEGT. CDR3 sequence reads: CATGGSTFQETQYF.

The rearrangement links TRBV7-6 to TRBJ2-1; TCRdb gives TRBD2 as the D gene, but with no DNA this cannot be confirmed. Germline loops: CDR1 SGHVS, CDR2 FNYEAQ. The CDR3 is 15 amino acids. The CDR3 loop reads CASSLGPVISNEQFF.

This chain connects TRBV6-5 to TRBJ1-3; without DNA, the TCRdb call of TRBD1 cannot be checked. The CDR3 is 17 residues long. Germline V gene data show CDR1 as MNHEY and CDR2 as SVGAGI. The CDR3 spells CASSYAASGGSGNTIYF.

The chain employs TRBV4-2 and TRBJ2-1; TCRdb gives TRBD2 as the D gene, but with no DNA this cannot be confirmed. The CDR3 is made up of 13 amino acids. Germline V gives CDR1 LGHNA, CDR2 YNFKEQ. CDR3 protein: CASSRGQSREQFF.

The V gene is TRBV20-1, the J gene TRBJ2-1; lacking DNA, the TRBD2 call made by TCRdb goes unchecked. Germline V gene data show CDR1 as DFQATT and CDR2 as SNEGSKA (reference sequence). The CDR3 is 13 amino acids. The CDR3 loop reads CSARAGTVYEQFF.

The CDR3 sequence: CASRGAYEQFF. The chain carries TRBV6-5 and TRBJ2-1; the D call from TCRdb, TRBD1, cannot be confirmed without DNA. The germline V gene encodes CDR1 MNHEY and CDR2 SVGAGI. CDR3 length equals 11 residues.

The CDR3 reads CASSEGMGPDTQYF. The chain uses TRBV2 and TRBJ2-3; TCRdb names TRBD1, which stays unverified in the absence of DNA. Germline CDR1 reads SNHLY; CDR2 reads FYNNEI. This CDR3 comprises 14 residues.

CDR3 region: CASSQLLAGYGDTQYF. The chain uses TRBV3-1 and TRBJ2-3; TCRdb returns TRBD2, unconfirmable since there is no DNA. Germline V gene data show CDR1 as LGHDT and CDR2 as YNNKEL (reference sequence). The CDR3 consists of 16 residues.

The chain's CDR3 is CSANSLGTGVLEQYF. The rearrangement links TRBV20-1 to TRBJ2-7; no DNA is available, so the TRBD1 call from TCRdb remains unchecked. The CDR3 has 15 residues. The germline CDR1 and CDR2 sequences are DFQATT and SNEGSKA (reference sequence).

V gene TRBV20-1 combines with J gene TRBJ2-1; TCRdb selects TRBD2, and the lack of DNA leaves this call unchecked. CDR1 is DFQATT and CDR2 is SNEGSKA in the germline V gene (reference sequence). The CDR3 extends over 16 amino acids. CDR3 residues: CSARDRAGGRYNEQFF.

The chain joins TRBV7-9 to TRBJ1-1; TCRdb's D gene call, TRBD1, goes unchecked for lack of DNA. This CDR3 is built from 12 residues. Germline assignment: CDR1 SEHNR and CDR2 FQNEAQ (reference sequence). CDR3 loop: CASSPSPAEAFF.

The chain carries TRBV5-1 and TRBJ2-1; without DNA, the TCRdb call of TRBD2 cannot be checked. This CDR3 contains 15 residues. The germline V gene has CDR1 SGHRS and CDR2 YFSETQ. The CDR3 loop is CASSKREMVSNEQFF.

The rearrangement links TRBV11-2 to TRBJ2-3; TCRdb gives TRBD1 as the D gene, but with no DNA this cannot be confirmed. The germline V gene encodes CDR1 SGHAT and CDR2 FQNNGV. The length of the CDR3 is 21 residues. CDR3 loop: CASSLGWGQGATRLLTDTQYF.

The chain employs TRBV2 and TRBJ2-1; TCRdb picks TRBD1, but there is no DNA to check that call. In germline, CDR1 is SNHLY, CDR2 FYNNEI. This CDR3 comprises 15 residues. This CDR3 is CASLYRFQGDNEQFF.